Below are 18 T cell receptor beta chains sequenced from a single sample in a study of blood T cell repertoires in COVID-19. Some clones are missing from TCRdb's copy, which holds only in-frame ones; the method was immunoSEQ multiplex PCR. The profile shows roughly 260,000 clones, roughly four fifths of them singletons. What was sequenced was peripheral blood. The receptor set was obtained from a woman aged 70-85 years with acute or convalescent COVID-19.

The V and J genes are TRBV6-5 and TRBJ1-5; 11 bases agree with TRBD1. Germline V CDR1 and CDR2: MNHEY, SVGAGI. The V and J ends lost 6 bases and 6 bases, in that order; junction bases with no gene match: 7. This CDR3 is built from 15 residues. CDR3 protein: CASRPPGTGGQPQHF. The DNA for the CDR3 is TGTGCCAGCAGACCCCCCGGGACAGGGGGTCAGCCCCAGCATTTT.

CDR3 sequence reads: CASSFRTGASTDTQYF. The DNA for the CDR3 is TGTGCCAGCAGTTTTAGGACAGGGGCCAGCACAGATACGCAGTATTTT. The rearrangement joins TRBV5-4 to TRBJ2-3; TRBD1 agrees at 9 bases. Germline V lookup: CDR1 SGHNT, CDR2 YYREEE (reference sequence). The CDR3 has 16 residues. J lost 0 bases, V lost 5 bases, and 7 bases had no gene match.

V usage is TRBV7-9 and J usage is TRBJ1-2; D remains unclear. The CDR3 runs 12 residues. The germline V gene encodes CDR1 SEHNR and CDR2 FQNEAQ (reference sequence). Trimming shortened V by 3 bases and J by 6 bases, and 8 bases separated the two germline ends. CDR3 bases: TGTGCCAGCAGCTTCGAGGGAAATGGCTACACCTTC. Translating gives CASSFEGNGYTF.

This chain connects TRBV5-8 to TRBJ1-2, with D perhaps TRBD1 (5 bases). This CDR3 has 15 residues. V was shortened by 3 bases and J by 0 bases, with 12 bases between the two germline ends. Germline CDR1 is SGHTS and CDR2 is YDEGEE. For the CDR3, the DNA is TGTGCCAGCAGCTGGGGACTGACCTCTAACTATGGCTACACCTTC. The encoded protein is CASSWGLTSNYGYTF.

CDR3: CASRRGNTEAFF. The CDR3 DNA reads TGTGCCAGTCGGAGGGGGAACACTGAAGCTTTCTTT. The rearrangement uses TRBV6-5 and TRBJ1-1; TRBD1 is a possible D gene (5 bases). Between the trimmed V and J ends, which lost 9 bases and 1 base, there was a span of 9 bases. The V gene's germline CDR1 is MNHEY and CDR2 SVGAGI. The CDR3 has 12 amino acids.

The chain couples TRBV6-4 to TRBJ2-6; 9 bases are shared with TRBD1. CDR1 and CDR2 from the germline V gene are MRHNA and SNTAGT. The junction had 5 bases not matched to a gene; V was cut back by 3 bases and J by 8 bases. CDR3 length: 15 amino acids. The CDR3 DNA is TGTGCCAGCAGTGAACACGGGACAGGGACCAACGTCCTGACTTTC. This sequence encodes CASSEHGTGTNVLTF.

The chain couples TRBV27 to TRBJ1-5; maybe TRBD1 (5 bases). V lost 7 bases and J lost 0, with 37 bases in between. The CDR3 is 23 amino acids. Germline V lookup: CDR1 MNHEY, CDR2 SMNVEV (reference sequence). The CDR3 here is CASKKYPAKGEAHAGYSNQPQHF. In DNA, the CDR3 is TGTGCCAGCAAAAAGTATCCCGCCAAAGGGGAAGCACACGCGGGGTATAGCAATCAGCCCCAGCATTTT.

Here the CDR3 DNA reads TGTGCCAGCAGTTACTCGGACGGGGGGGCTTTGGATGAGCAGTTCTTC. It translates to CASSYSDGGALDEQFF. V usage is TRBV6-2 or TRBV6-3 and J usage is TRBJ2-1; TRBD2 aligns across 8 bases. J was trimmed by 8 bases and V by 0 bases; bases with no gene match: 9. In germline, CDR1 is MNHEY, CDR2 SVGEGT. The CDR3 extends over 16 amino acids.

J is TRBJ2-5 and V is TRBV29-1; tentative D call: TRBD1 (6 bases). The V and J ends lost 6 bases and 1 base respectively, with 15 bases between them. Germline CDR1 and CDR2: SQVTM and ANQGSEA. The CDR3 loop spans 14 amino acids. CDR3 sequence (DNA): TGCAGCGTCTCCGACAGGTTTCGCCAAGAGACCCAGTACTTC. Translated, it gives CSVSDRFRQETQYF.

J is TRBJ2-2 and V is TRBV21-1; the D segment call TRBD1 is taken from the table without a DNA check. TRBV21-1 is a documented pseudogene. The CDR3 runs 16 residues. CDR3 region: CASSKRQSRDTGELFF. The CDR3 DNA reads TGTGCCAGCAGCAAGAGACAAAGCCGAGACACCGGGGAGCTGTTTTTT.

This sequence joins TRBV5-4 and TRBJ2-7; a possible D gene is TRBD2 (5 bases). Germline V gene data show CDR1 as SGHNT and CDR2 as YYREEE (reference sequence). This CDR3 has 13 amino acids. Trimming stripped 1 base from V and 5 bases from J, with 10 bases between. The CDR3 is CASSLNSGDEQYF. CDR3 nucleotides: TGTGCCAGCAGCTTGAATTCCGGGGACGAGCAGTACTTC.

The rearrangement links TRBV6-5 to TRBJ1-3; no reliable D call. The CDR3 has 11 amino acids. CDR1 and CDR2 (germline): MNHEY, SVGAGI. V lost 7 bases, J lost 8 bases, and 9 bases lay in between. The CDR3 spells CASKWADTIYF. The CDR3 nucleotides are TGTGCCAGCAAGTGGGCAGACACCATATATTTT.

The CDR3: CASSSRWTGGLEAFF. The CDR3 nucleotides are TGTGCCAGCAGCTCCAGATGGACAGGGGGCCTGGAAGCTTTCTTT. This chain links TRBV7-2 with TRBJ1-1; 11 bases are a match to TRBD1. This CDR3 contains 15 residues. V gave up 4 bases and J gave up 8 bases; unmatched junction bases: 9. Germline CDR1 SGHTA, CDR2 FQGNSA.

The rearrangement joins TRBV11-2 to TRBJ2-7; 8 bases agree with TRBD1. CDR3 length: 13 amino acids. The V gene's germline CDR1 is SGHAT and CDR2 FQNNGV. J gave up 4 bases and V 1 base, and 0 bases lay outside the gene matches. CDR3 nucleotide sequence: TGTGCCAGCAGCTTAGGGACAGGGTACGAGCAGTACTTC. It specifies CASSLGTGYEQYF. The complete variable domain, with remaining parts taken from reference TRBV11-2 and TRBJ2-7, reads EAGVAQSPRYKIIEKRQSVAFWCNPISGHATLYWYQQILGQGPKLLIQFQNNGVVDDSQLPKDRFSAERLKGVDSTLKIQPAKLEDSAVYLCASSLGTGYEQYFGPGTRLTVT.

The rearrangement joins TRBV6-1 to TRBJ2-6; tentative D call: TRBD1 (7 bases). V was cut by 1 base and J by 3 bases, with 10 bases left in between. The CDR3 contains 16 residues. Germline assignment: CDR1 MNHNS and CDR2 SASEGT. The CDR3 nucleotides read TGTGCCAGCAGTGAAGGACAGGGAGGTGGGGCCAACGTCCTGACTTTC. Protein: CASSEGQGGGANVLTF.

The genes are TRBV5-1 and TRBJ1-6, with D maybe TRBD1 (6 bases). Trimming pared 4 bases from V and 5 bases from J, leaving 13 bases between. The CDR3 totals 15 residues. Germline CDR1 is SGHRS and CDR2 is YFSETQ. CDR3 loop: CASSRGQPHNSPLHF. CDR3 coding DNA: TGCGCCAGCAGCCGAGGACAGCCTCATAATTCACCCCTCCACTTT. The variable domain in full, completed from reference TRBV5-1 and TRBJ1-6, reads KAGVTQTPRYLIKTRGQQVTLSCSPISGHRSVSWYQQTPGQGLQFLFEYFSETQRNKGNFPGRFSGRQFSNSRSEMNVSTLELGDSALYLCASSRGQPHNSPLHFGNGTRLTVT.

V usage is TRBV19 and J usage is TRBJ2-3; D is perhaps TRBD2 (5 bases). Germline-derived CDR1 and CDR2 are LNHDA and SQIVND (reference sequence). V shed 1 base and J shed 3 bases, with 8 bases lying between them. The CDR3 is made up of 14 amino acids. In nucleotides, the CDR3 is TGTGCCAGTAGTATAGGCACTAGTACAGATACGCAGTATTTT. This encodes CASSIGTSTDTQYF.

The CDR3 region is CASSDHPGQGNEKLFF. The DNA for the CDR3 is TGTGCCAGCAGTGACCACCCGGGACAGGGTAATGAAAAACTGTTTTTT. The rearrangement links TRBV6-4 to TRBJ1-4, with 9 nucleotides matching TRBD1. Germline V gene sequence: CDR1 MRHNA, CDR2 SNTAGT. Losses at the gene ends were 2 bases for V and 4 bases for J; bases not matched to a gene: 5. There are 16 residues in the CDR3.